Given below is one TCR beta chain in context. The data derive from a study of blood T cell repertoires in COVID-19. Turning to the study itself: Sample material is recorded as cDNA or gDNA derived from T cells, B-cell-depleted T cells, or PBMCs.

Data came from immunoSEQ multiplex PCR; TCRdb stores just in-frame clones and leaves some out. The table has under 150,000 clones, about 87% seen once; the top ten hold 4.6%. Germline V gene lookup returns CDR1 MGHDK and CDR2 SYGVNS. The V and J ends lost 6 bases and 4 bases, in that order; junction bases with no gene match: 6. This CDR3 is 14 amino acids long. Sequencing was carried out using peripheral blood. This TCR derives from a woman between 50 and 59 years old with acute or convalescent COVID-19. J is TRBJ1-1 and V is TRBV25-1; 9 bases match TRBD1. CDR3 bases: TGTGCCAGCAGGGGTACAGGGGGCACCACTGAAGCTTTCTTT. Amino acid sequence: CASRGTGGTTEAFF.